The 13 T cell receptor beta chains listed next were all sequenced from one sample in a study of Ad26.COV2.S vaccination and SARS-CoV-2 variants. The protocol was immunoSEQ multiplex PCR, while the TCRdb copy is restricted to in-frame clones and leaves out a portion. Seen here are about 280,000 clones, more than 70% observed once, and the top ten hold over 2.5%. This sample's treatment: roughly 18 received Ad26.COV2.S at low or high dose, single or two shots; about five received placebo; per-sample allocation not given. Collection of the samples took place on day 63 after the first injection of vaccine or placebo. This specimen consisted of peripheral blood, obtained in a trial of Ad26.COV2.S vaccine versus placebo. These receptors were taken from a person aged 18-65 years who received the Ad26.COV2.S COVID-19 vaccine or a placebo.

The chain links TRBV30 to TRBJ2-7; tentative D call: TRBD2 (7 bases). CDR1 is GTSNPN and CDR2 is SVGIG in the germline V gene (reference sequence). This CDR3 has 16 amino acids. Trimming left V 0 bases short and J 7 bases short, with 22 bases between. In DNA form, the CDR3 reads TGTGCCTGGAGTGTACTTGTGGGGGGGCGCGCGACTGAGCAGTACTTC. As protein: CAWSVLVGGRATEQYF.

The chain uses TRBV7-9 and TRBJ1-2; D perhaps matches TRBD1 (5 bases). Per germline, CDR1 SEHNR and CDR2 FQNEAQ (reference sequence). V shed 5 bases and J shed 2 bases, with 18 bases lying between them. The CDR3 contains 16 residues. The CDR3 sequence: CASSTPAGQTNYGYTF. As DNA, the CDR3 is TGTGCCAGCAGCACCCCTGCGGGGCAGACCAACTATGGCTACACCTTC.

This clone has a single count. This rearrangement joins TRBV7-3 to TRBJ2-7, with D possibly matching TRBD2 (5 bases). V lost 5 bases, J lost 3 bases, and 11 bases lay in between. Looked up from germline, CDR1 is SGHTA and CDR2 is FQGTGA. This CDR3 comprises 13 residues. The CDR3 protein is CASSVGLNYEQYF. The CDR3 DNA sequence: TGTGCCAGCAGCGTCGGACTTAACTACGAGCAGTACTTC.

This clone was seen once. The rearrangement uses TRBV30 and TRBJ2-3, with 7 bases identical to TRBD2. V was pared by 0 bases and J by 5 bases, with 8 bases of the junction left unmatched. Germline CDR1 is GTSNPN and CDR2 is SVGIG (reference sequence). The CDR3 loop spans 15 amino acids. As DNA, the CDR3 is TGTGCCTGGAGTGTAGGCGGGGGTAGGGGAGATACGCAGTATTTT. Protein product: CAWSVGGGRGDTQYF.

Written as DNA, the CDR3 is TGTGCCAGCAGCTTAGGTAGCGGGAGGGCTTACGAGCAGTACTTC. Translating it yields CASSLGSGRAYEQYF. The chain joins TRBV11-2 to TRBJ2-7; 11 bases are shared with TRBD2. The germline V gene encodes CDR1 SGHAT and CDR2 FQNNGV. Germline trimming cut 1 base from V and 4 bases from J; bases unmatched to any gene: 3. The CDR3 sequence is 15 residues long.

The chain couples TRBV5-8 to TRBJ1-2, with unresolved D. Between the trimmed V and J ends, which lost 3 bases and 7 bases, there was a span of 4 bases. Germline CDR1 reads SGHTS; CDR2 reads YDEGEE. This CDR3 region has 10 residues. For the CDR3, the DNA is TGTGCCAGCAGCTGGAGTGGCTACACCTTC. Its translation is CASSWSGYTF. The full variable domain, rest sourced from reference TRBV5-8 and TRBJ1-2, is EAGVTQSPTHLIKTRGQQATLRCSPISGHTSVYWYQQALGLGLQFLLWYDEGEERNRGNFPPRFSGRQFPNYSSELNVNALELEDSALYLCASSWSGYTFGSGTRLTVV.

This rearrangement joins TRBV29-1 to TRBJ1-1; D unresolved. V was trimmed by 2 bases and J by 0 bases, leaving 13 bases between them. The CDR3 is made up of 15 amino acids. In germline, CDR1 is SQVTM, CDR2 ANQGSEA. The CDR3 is CSVEWQRVLNTEAFF. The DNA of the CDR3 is TGCAGCGTTGAATGGCAGAGAGTATTGAACACTGAAGCTTTCTTT.

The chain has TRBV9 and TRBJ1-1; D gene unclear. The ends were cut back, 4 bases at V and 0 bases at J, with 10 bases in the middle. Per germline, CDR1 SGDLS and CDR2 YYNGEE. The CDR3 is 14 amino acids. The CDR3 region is CASSRDFLNTEAFF. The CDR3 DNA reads TGTGCCAGCAGCCGGGATTTCCTGAACACTGAAGCTTTCTTT. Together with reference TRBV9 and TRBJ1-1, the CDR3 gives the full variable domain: DSGVTQTPKHLITATGQRVTLRCSPRSGDLSVYWYQQSLDQGLQFLIQYYNGEERAKGNILERFSAQQFPDLHSELNLSSLELGDSALYFCASSRDFLNTEAFFGQGTRLTVV.

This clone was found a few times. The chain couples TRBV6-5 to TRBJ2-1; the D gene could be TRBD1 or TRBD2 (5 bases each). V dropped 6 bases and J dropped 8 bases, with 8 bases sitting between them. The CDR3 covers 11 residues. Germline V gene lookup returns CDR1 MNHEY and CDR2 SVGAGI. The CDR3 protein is CASSEGYEQFF. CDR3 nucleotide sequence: TGTGCCAGCAGCGAGGGGTATGAGCAGTTCTTC.

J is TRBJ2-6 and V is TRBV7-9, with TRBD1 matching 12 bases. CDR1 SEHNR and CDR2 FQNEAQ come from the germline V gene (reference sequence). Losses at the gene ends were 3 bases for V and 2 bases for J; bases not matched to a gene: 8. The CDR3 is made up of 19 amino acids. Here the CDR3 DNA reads TGTGCCAGCAGCTTCTATAGGGGACAGGGGGCAGCTGGGGCCAACGTCCTGACTTTC. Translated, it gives CASSFYRGQGAAGANVLTF.

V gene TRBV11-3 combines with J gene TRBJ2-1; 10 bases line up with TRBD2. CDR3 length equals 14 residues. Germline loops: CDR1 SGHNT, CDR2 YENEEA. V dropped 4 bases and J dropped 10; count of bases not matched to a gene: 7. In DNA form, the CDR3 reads TGTGCCAGCAGCTCGGAGCGGGGGGGGAACGAGCAGTTCTTC. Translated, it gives CASSSERGGNEQFF. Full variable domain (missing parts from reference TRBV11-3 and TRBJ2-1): EAGVVQSPRYKIIEKKQPVAFWCNPISGHNTLYWYLQNLGQGPELLIRYENEEAVDDSQLPKDRFSAERLKGVDSTLKIQPAELGDSAVYLCASSSERGGNEQFFGPGTRLTVL.

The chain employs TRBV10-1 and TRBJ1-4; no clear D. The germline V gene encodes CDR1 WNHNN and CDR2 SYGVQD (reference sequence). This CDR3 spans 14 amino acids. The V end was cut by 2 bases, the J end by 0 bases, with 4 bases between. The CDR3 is CASSEDSTNEKLFF. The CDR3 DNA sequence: TGCGCCAGCAGTGAGGACTCAACTAATGAAAAACTGTTTTTT.

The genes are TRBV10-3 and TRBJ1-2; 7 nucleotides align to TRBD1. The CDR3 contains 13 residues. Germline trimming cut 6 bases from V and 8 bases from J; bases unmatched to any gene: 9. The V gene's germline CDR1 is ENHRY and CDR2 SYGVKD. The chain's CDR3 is CAIRTGTEEGYTF. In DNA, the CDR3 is TGTGCCATCAGGACCGGGACAGAAGAAGGCTACACCTTC.